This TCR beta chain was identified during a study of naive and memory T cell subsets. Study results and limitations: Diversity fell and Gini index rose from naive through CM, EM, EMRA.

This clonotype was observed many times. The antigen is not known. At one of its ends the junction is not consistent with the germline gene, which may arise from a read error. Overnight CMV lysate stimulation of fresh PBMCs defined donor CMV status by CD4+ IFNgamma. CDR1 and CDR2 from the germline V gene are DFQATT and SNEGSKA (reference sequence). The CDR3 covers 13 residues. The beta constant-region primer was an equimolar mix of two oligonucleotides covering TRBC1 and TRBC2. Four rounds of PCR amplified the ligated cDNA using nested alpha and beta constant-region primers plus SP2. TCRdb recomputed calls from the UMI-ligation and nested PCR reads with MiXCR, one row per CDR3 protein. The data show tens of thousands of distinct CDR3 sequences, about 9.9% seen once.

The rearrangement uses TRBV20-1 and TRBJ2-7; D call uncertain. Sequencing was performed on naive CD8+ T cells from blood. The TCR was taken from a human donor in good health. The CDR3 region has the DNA TGCAGTGCTCGAGACCTTCGGAGCTCCGAGCAGTACTTC. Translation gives CSARDLRSSEQYF.